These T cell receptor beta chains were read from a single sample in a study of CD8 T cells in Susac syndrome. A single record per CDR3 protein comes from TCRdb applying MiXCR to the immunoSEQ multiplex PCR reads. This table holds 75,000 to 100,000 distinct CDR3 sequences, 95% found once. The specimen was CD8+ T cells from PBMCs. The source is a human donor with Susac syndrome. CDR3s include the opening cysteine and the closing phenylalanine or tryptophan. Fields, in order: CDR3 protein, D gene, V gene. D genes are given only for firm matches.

CDR3aa: CASSQLRAETQYF
d_gene: .
v_gene: TRBV3-1

CDR3aa: CASSLIGSTDTQYF
d_gene: .
v_gene: TRBV7-3

CDR3aa: CASSTAPERELFF
d_gene: .
v_gene: TRBV6-5

CDR3aa: CSATGRDNYGYTF
d_gene: .
v_gene: TRBV20-1

CDR3aa: CASSFGWSTDTQYF
d_gene: .
v_gene: TRBV12-3/TRBV12-4

CDR3aa: CSSDRGMNTEAFF
d_gene: .
v_gene: TRBV29-1

CDR3aa: CASSVDGSFDTQYF
d_gene: .
v_gene: TRBV9

CDR3aa: CASSHTLANSNEQFF
d_gene: .
v_gene: TRBV6-5

CDR3aa: CASVDPVDYEQYF
d_gene: .
v_gene: TRBV6-1

CDR3aa: CASSPLDGTNTGELFF
d_gene: .
v_gene: TRBV5-4

CDR3aa: CSANAYGNTEAFF
d_gene: .
v_gene: TRBV20-1

CDR3aa: CASSYSPDNYEQYF
d_gene: .
v_gene: TRBV6-6

CDR3aa: CASSQEQDEVETQYF
d_gene: .
v_gene: TRBV4-3

CDR3aa: CASSYAGFGIQYF
d_gene: .
v_gene: TRBV6-5

CDR3aa: CASSRRALGGSTEAFF
d_gene: .
v_gene: TRBV12-3/TRBV12-4

CDR3aa: CSASYGQLNTEAFF
d_gene: .
v_gene: TRBV20-1

CDR3aa: CASSQGVAQYF
d_gene: .
v_gene: TRBV14

CDR3aa: CASGGTVYNEQFF
d_gene: TRBD1
v_gene: TRBV12-5

CDR3aa: CASSYSLSSGIEQYF
d_gene: TRBD2
v_gene: TRBV6-2/TRBV6-3

CDR3aa: CASSSTNFQETQYF
d_gene: .
v_gene: TRBV5-1

CDR3aa: CSVEGGTSGTYNEQFF
d_gene: TRBD2
v_gene: TRBV29-1

CDR3aa: CASSSPPYYEQYF
d_gene: .
v_gene: TRBV7-2

CDR3aa: CASSLVSGKMFNEQFF
d_gene: TRBD2
v_gene: TRBV7-9

CDR3aa: CASSQDWTTANEQYF
d_gene: .
v_gene: TRBV4-3

CDR3aa: CASSLEGQPYEQYF
d_gene: .
v_gene: TRBV7-2

CDR3aa: CASSPPRSQETQYF
d_gene: .
v_gene: TRBV18

CDR3aa: CASSGEKNGYTF
d_gene: .
v_gene: TRBV6-2/TRBV6-3

CDR3aa: CASSPEGGLLKMGRDEQYF
d_gene: .
v_gene: TRBV4-1

CDR3aa: CSARDRVDEQFF
d_gene: .
v_gene: TRBV20-1

CDR3aa: CASSLAREEQYF
d_gene: TRBD2
v_gene: TRBV7-8

CDR3aa: CASSSTDARGETQYF
d_gene: .
v_gene: TRBV11-2

CDR3aa: CASSHNYPGGNEQFF
d_gene: .
v_gene: TRBV4-1

CDR3aa: CASSYSTGEGEAFF
d_gene: .
v_gene: TRBV6-5

CDR3aa: CSVPANNEQFF
d_gene: .
v_gene: TRBV29-1

CDR3aa: CASSIGRTGSRELFF
d_gene: TRBD1
v_gene: TRBV19

CDR3aa: CAWRETGELFF
d_gene: .
v_gene: TRBV30

CDR3aa: CASSVDYSEQFF
d_gene: .
v_gene: TRBV9

CDR3aa: CASSMAGGQETQYF
d_gene: TRBD2
v_gene: TRBV5-1

CDR3aa: CASSPLLGQGTGELFF
d_gene: TRBD1
v_gene: TRBV5-4

CDR3aa: CASSFLNQPQHF
d_gene: .
v_gene: TRBV27

CDR3aa: CASSSFFGGTNYNEQFF
d_gene: TRBD2
v_gene: TRBV11-2

CDR3aa: CSARDPGDLWEQYF
d_gene: .
v_gene: TRBV20-1

CDR3aa: CASSAQGQGYEQYF
d_gene: TRBD1
v_gene: TRBV28

CDR3aa: CASSLAPGGDTQYF
d_gene: .
v_gene: TRBV5-4

CDR3aa: CSVEVLGLAGVPYEQFF
d_gene: TRBD2
v_gene: TRBV29-1